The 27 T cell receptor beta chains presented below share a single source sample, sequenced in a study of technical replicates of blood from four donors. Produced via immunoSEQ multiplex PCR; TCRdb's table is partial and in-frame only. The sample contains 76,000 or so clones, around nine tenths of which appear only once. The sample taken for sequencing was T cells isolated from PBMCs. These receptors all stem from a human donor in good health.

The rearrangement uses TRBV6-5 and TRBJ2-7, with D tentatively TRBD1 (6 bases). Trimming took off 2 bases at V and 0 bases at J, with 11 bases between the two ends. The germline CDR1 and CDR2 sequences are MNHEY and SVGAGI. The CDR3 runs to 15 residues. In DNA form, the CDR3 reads TGTGCCAGCAGTTACACCAGGGGATTCTCCTACGAGCAGTACTTC. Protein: CASSYTRGFSYEQYF.

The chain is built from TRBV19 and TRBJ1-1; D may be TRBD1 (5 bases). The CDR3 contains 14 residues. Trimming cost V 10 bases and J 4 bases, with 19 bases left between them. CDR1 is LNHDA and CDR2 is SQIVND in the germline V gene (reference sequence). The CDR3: CATNLRGGSTEAFF. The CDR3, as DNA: TGTGCCACTAATTTACGGGGGGGAAGCACTGAAGCTTTCTTT.

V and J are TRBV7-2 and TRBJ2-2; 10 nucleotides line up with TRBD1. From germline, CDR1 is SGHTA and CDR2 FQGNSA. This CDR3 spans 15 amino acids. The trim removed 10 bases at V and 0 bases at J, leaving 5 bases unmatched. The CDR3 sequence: CATRDRGANTGELFF. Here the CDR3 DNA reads TGTGCCACCCGGGACAGGGGAGCGAACACCGGGGAGCTGTTTTTT.

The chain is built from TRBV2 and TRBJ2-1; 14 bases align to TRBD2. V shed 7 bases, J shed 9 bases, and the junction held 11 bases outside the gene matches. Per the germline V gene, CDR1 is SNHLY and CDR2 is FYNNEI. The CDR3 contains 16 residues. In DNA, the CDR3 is TGTGCCAGCAACTCCCGACTAGCGGGGGGGCATGGTGAGCAGTTCTTC. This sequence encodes CASNSRLAGGHGEQFF.

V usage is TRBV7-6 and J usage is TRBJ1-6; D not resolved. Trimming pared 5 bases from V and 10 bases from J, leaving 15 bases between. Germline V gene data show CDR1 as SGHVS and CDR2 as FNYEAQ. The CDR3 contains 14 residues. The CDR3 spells CASSREVRDSPLHF. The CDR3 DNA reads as TGTGCCAGCAGCCGCGAGGTGCGAGACTCACCCCTCCACTTT.

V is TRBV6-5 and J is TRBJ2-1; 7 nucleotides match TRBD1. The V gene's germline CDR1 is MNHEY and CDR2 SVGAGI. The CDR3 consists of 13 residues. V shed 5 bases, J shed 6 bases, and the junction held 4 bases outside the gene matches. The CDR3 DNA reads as TGTGCCAGCAGTCTAGGGGGCCCCAATGAGCAGTTCTTC. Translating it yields CASSLGGPNEQFF.

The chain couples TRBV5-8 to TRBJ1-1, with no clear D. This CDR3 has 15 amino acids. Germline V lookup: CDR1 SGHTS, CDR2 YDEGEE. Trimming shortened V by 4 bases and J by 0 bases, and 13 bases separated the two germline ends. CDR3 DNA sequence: TGTGCCAGCAGCCCCCAGCGGGGTTTGAACACTGAAGCTTTCTTT. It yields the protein CASSPQRGLNTEAFF.

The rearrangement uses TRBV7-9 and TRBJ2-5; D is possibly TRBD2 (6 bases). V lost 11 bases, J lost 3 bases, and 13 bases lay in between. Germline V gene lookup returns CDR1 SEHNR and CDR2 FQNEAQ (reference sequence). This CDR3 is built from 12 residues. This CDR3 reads CAAWRGEETQYF. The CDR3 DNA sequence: TGTGCCGCTTGGCGGGGCGAAGAGACCCAGTACTTC.

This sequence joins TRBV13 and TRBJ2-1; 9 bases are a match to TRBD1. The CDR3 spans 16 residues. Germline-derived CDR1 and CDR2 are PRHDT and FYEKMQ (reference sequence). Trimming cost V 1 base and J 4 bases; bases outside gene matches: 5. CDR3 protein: CASSLVSDRGYNEQFF. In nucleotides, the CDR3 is TGTGCCAGCAGCTTAGTTAGCGACAGGGGGTACAATGAGCAGTTCTTC.

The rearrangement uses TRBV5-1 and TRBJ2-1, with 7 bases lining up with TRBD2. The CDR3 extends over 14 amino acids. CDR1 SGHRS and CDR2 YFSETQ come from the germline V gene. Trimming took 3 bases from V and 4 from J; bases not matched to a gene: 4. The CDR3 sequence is CASSSQAGYNEQFF. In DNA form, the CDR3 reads TGCGCCAGCAGCTCGCAAGCGGGGTACAATGAGCAGTTCTTC.

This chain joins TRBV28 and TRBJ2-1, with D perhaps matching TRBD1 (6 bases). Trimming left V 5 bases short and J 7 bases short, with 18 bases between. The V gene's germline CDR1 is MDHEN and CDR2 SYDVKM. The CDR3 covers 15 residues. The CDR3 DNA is TGTGCCAGCAGTCAGCTAAGCGGAAGGGGGAATGAGCAGTTCTTC. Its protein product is CASSQLSGRGNEQFF.

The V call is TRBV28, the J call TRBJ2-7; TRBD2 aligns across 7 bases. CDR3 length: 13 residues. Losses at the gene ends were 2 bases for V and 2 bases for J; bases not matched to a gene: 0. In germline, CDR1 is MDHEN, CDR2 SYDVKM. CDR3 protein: CASSLLAAYEQYF. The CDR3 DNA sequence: TGTGCCAGCAGTTTACTAGCGGCCTACGAGCAGTACTTC.

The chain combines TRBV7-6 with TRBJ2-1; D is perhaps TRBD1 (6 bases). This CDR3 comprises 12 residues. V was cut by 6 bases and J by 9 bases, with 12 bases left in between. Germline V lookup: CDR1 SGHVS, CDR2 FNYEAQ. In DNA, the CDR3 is TGTGCCAGCAGTGAGGGGGTGGGTGAGCAGTTCTTC. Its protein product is CASSEGVGEQFF.

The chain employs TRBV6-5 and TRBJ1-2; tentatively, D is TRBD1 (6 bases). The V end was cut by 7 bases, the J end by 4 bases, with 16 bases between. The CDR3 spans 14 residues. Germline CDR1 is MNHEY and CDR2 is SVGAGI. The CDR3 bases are TGTGCCAGCAAACGGACAGAACTTTTCTATGGCTACACCTTC. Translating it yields CASKRTELFYGYTF.

The CDR3 DNA reads as TGTGCCAGCAGCTTTACTAGCGGGGGGCCCTCCTACGAGCAGTACTTC. This sequence encodes CASSFTSGGPSYEQYF. The V and J genes are TRBV2 and TRBJ2-7; the match to TRBD2 covers 12 bases. Germline trimming cut 6 bases from V and 0 bases from J; bases unmatched to any gene: 6. CDR1 is SNHLY, CDR2 FYNNEI, per germline. The CDR3 runs to 16 residues. The full variable domain, its missing parts supplied by reference TRBV2 and TRBJ2-7, is EPEVTQTPSHQVTQMGQEVILRCVPISNHLYFYWYRQILGQKVEFLVSFYNNEISEKSEIFDDQFSVERPDGSNFTLKIRSTKLEDSAMYFCASSFTSGGPSYEQYFGPGTRLTVT.

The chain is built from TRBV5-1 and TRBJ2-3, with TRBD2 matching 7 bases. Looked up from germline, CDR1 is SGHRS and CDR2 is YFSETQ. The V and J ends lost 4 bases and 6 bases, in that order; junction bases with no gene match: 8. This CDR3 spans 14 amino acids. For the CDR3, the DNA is TGCGCCAGCAGCACCCGGACTAGTTTGGATACGCAGTATTTT. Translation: CASSTRTSLDTQYF.

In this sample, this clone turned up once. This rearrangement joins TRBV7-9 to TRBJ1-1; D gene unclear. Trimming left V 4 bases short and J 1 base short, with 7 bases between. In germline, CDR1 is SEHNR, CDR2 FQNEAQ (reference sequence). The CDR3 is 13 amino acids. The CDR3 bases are TGTGCCAGCAGCTCACGGGAGAACACTGAAGCTTTCTTT. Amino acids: CASSSRENTEAFF.

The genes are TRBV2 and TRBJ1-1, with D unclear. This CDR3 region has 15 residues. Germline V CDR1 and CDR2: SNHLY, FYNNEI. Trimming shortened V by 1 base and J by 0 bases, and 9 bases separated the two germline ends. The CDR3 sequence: CASSEGRALNTEAFF. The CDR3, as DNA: TGTGCCAGCAGTGAAGGGAGGGCCCTGAACACTGAAGCTTTCTTT.

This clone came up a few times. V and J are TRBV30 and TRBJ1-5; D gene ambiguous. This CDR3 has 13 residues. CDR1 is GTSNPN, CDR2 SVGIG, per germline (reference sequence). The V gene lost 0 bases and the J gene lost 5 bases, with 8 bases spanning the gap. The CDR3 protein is CAWSVAEYQPQHF. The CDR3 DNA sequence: TGTGCCTGGAGTGTAGCCGAATATCAGCCCCAGCATTTT.

In DNA form, the CDR3 reads TGCAGCGTTGACAGAACGAACACCGGGGAGCTGTTTTTT. Translation: CSVDRTNTGELFF. V and J are TRBV29-1 and TRBJ2-2, with D unresolved. CDR1 is SQVTM and CDR2 is ANQGSEA in the germline V gene. V lost 3 bases, J lost 0 bases, and 5 bases lay in between. The CDR3 is 13 residues long.

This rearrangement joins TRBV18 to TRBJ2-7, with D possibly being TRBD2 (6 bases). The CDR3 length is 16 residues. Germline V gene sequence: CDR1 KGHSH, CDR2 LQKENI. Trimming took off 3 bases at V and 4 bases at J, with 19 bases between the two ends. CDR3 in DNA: TGTGCCAGCTCACCCTCTTCGGAGCGGGTTTTGTACGAGCAGTACTTC. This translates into CASSPSSERVLYEQYF.

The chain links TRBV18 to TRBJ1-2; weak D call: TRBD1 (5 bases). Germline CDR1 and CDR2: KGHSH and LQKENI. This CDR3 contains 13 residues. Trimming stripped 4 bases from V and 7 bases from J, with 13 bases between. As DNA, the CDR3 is TGTGCCAGCTCACGGGACTGGCTCGTTGGCTACACCTTC. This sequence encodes CASSRDWLVGYTF.

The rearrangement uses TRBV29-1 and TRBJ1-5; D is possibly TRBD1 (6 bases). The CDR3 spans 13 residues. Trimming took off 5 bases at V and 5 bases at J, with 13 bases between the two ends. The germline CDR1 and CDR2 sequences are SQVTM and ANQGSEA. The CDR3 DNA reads TGCAGCGTTAGTGGGGACATGTATCAGCCCCAGCATTTT. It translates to CSVSGDMYQPQHF.

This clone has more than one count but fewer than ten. This CDR3 reads CSATGGQPQHF. The CDR3 coding sequence is TGCAGTGCAACAGGGGGGCAGCCCCAGCATTTT. The chain couples TRBV20-1 to TRBJ1-5; 8 positions match TRBD1. This CDR3 is built from 11 residues. The germline CDR1 and CDR2 sequences are DFQATT and SNEGSKA (reference sequence). Trimming took 6 bases from V and 7 from J; bases not matched to a gene: 2.

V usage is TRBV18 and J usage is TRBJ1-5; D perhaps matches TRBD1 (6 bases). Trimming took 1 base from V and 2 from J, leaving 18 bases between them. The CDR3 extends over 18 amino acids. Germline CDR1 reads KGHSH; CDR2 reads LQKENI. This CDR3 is CASSPQTLLGQRNQPQHF. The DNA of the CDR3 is TGTGCCAGCTCACCACAGACGTTATTAGGACAGCGCAATCAGCCCCAGCATTTT.

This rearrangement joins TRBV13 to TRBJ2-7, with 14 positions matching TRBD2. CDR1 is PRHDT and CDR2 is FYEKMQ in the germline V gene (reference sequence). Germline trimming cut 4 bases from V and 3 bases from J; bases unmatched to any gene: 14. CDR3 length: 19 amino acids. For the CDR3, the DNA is TGTGCCAGCAGCTGGCGACTAGCGGGGGGGCGAAGCGGGTACTACGAGCAGTACTTC. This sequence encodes CASSWRLAGGRSGYYEQYF.

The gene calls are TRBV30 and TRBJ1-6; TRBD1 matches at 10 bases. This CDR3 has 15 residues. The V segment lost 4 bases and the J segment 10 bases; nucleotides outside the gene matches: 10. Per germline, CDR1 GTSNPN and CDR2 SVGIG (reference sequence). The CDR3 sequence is CAWNPFGQGGSPLHF. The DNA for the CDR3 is TGTGCCTGGAACCCCTTCGGACAGGGGGGATCACCCCTCCACTTT.